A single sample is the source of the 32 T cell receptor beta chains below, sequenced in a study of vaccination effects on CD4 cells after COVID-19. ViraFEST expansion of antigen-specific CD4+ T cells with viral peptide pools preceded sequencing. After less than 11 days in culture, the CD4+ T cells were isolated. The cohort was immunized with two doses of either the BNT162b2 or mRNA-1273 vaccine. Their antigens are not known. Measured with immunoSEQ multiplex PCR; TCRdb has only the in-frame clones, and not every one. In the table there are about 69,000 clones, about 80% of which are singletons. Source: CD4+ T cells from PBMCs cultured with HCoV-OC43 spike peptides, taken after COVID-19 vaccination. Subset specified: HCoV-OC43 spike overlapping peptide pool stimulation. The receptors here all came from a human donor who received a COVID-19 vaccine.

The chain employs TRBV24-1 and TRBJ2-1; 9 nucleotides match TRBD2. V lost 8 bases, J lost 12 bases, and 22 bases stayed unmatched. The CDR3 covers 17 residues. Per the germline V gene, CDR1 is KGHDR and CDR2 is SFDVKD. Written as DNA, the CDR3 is TGTGCCACCACCGACCAGAACAGCGGGGGGTTTGAGGTAAGGCAGTTCTTC. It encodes CATTDQNSGGFEVRQFF.

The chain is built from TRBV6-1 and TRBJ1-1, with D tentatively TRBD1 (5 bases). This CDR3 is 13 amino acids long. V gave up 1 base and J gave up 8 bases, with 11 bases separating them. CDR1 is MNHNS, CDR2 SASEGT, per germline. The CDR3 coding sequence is TGTGCCAGCAGTGAAGTGGGACTGGGAGAAGCTTTCTTT. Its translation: CASSEVGLGEAFF.

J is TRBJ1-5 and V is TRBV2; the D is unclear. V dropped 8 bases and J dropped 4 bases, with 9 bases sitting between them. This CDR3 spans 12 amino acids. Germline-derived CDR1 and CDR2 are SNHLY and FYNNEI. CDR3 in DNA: TGTGCCAGCGGAGACGGAAATCAGCCCCAGCATTTT. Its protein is CASGDGNQPQHF.

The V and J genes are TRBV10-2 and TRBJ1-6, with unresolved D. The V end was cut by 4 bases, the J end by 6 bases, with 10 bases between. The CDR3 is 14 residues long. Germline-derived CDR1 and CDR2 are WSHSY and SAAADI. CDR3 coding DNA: TGCGCCAGCAGTGTAAGACATTTTAATTCACCCCTCCACTTT. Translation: CASSVRHFNSPLHF.

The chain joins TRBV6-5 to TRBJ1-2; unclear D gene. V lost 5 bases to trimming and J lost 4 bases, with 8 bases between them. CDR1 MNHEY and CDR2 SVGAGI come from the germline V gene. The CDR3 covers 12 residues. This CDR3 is CASSPDGYGYTF. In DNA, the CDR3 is TGTGCCAGCAGTCCGGACGGCTATGGCTACACCTTC.

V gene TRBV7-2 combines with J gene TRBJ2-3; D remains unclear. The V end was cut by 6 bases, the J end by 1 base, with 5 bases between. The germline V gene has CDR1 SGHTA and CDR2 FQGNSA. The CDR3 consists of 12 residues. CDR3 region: CASRRGTDTQYF. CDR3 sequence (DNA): TGTGCCAGCAGAAGGGGCACAGATACGCAGTATTTT.

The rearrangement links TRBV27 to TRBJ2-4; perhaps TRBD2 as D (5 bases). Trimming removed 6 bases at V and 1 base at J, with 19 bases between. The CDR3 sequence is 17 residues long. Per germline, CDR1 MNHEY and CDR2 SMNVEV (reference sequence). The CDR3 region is CASRWGYGRRAKNIQYF. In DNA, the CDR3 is TGTGCCAGCAGGTGGGGATATGGGAGACGTGCCAAAAACATTCAGTACTTC.

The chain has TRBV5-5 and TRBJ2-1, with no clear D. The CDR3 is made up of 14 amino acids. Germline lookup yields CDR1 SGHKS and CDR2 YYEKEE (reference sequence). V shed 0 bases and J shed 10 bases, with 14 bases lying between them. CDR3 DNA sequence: TGTGCCAGCAGCTTGGACCGCTCGGCCGGGGAGCAGTTCTTC. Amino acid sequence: CASSLDRSAGEQFF.

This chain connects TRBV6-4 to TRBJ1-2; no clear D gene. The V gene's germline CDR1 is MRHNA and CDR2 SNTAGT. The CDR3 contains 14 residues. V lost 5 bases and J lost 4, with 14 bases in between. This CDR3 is CASSPSGVSYGYTF. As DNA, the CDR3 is TGTGCCAGCAGTCCTTCCGGGGTCTCCTATGGCTACACCTTC.

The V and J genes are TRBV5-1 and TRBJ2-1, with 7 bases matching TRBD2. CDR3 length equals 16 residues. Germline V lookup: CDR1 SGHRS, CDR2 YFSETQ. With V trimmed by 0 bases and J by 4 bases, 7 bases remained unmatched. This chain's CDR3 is CASSLVPAGTYNEQFF. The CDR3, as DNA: TGCGCCAGCAGCTTGGTCCCAGCGGGGACTTACAATGAGCAGTTCTTC. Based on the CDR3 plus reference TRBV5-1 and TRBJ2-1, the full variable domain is KAGVTQTPRYLIKTRGQQVTLSCSPISGHRSVSWYQQTPGQGLQFLFEYFSETQRNKGNFPGRFSGRQFSNSRSEMNVSTLELGDSALYLCASSLVPAGTYNEQFFGPGTRLTVL.

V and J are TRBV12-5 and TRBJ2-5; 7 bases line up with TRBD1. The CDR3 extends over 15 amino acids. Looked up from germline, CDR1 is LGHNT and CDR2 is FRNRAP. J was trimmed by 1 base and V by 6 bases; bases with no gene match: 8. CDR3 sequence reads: CASGSLTGAQETQYF. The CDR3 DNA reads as TGTGCTAGTGGCTCCCTTACAGGGGCCCAAGAGACCCAGTACTTC.

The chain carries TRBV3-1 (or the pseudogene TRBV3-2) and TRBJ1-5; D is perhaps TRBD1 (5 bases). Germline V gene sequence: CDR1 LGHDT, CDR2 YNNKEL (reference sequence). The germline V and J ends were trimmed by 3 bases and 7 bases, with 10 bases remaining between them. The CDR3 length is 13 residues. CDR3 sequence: CASSQDRGQPQHF. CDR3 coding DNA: TGTGCCAGCAGCCAGGATCGGGGGCAGCCCCAGCATTTT.

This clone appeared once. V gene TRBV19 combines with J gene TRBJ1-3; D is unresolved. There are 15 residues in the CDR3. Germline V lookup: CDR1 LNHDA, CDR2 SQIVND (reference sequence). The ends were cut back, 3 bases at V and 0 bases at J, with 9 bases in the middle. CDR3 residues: CASSISYGSGNTIYF. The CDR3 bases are TGTGCCAGTAGTATTTCCTACGGCTCTGGAAACACCATATATTTT.

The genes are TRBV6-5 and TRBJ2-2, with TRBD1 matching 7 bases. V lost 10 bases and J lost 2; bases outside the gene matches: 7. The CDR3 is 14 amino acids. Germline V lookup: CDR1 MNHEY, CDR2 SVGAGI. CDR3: CATQGQLNTGELFF. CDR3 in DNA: TGTGCCACCCAGGGACAGCTCAACACCGGGGAGCTGTTTTTT.

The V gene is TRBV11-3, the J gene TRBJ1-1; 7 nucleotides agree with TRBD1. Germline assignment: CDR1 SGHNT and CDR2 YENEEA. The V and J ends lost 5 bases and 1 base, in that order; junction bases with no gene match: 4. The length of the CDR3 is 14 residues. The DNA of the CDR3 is TGTGCCAGCAGCGACACAGGGGCGAACACTGAAGCTTTCTTT. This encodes CASSDTGANTEAFF.

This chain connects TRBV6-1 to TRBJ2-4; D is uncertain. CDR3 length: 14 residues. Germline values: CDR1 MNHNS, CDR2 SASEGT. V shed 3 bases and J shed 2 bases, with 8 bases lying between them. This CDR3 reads CASSDAVPKNIQYF. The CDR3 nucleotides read TGTGCCAGCAGTGACGCGGTACCCAAAAACATTCAGTACTTC.

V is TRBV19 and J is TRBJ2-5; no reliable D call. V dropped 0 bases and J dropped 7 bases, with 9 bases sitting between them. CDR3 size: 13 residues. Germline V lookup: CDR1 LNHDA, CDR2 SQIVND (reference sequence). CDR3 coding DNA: TGTGCCAGTAGTATAGACGGGTTGGGGACCCAGTACTTC. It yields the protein CASSIDGLGTQYF.

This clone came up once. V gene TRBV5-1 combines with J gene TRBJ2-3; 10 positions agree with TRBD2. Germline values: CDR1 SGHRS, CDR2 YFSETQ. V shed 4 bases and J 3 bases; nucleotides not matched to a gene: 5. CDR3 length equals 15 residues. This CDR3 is CASSALAGATDTQYF. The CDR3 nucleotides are TGCGCCAGCAGCGCCCTAGCGGGGGCAACAGATACGCAGTATTTT. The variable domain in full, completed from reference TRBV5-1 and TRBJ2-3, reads KAGVTQTPRYLIKTRGQQVTLSCSPISGHRSVSWYQQTPGQGLQFLFEYFSETQRNKGNFPGRFSGRQFSNSRSEMNVSTLELGDSALYLCASSALAGATDTQYFGPGTRLTVL.

CDR3 bases: TGTGCCAGCAGCCGTCCCTCGCAGCCCCAGCATTTT. This encodes CASSRPSQPQHF. The rearrangement links TRBV12-3 or TRBV12-4 to TRBJ1-5, with D hard to call. V lost 6 bases and J lost 7, with 10 bases in between. The CDR3 runs 12 residues.

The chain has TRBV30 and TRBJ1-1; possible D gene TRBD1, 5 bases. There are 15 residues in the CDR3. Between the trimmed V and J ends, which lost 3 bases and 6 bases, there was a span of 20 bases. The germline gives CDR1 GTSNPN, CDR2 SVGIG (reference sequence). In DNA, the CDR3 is TGTGCCTGGAGCCACCAGGGATCAGGGTTTGCTGAAGCTTTCTTT. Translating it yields CAWSHQGSGFAEAFF.

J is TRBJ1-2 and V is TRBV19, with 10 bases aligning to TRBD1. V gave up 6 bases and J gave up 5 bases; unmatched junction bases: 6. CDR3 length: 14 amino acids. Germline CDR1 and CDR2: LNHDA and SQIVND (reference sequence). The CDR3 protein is CASRKTGGAYGYTF. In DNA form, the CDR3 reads TGTGCCAGTAGAAAGACAGGGGGCGCGTATGGCTACACCTTC.

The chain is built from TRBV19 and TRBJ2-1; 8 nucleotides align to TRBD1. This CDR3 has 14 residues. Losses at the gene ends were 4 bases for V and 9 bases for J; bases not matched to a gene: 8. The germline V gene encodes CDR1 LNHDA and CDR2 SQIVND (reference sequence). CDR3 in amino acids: CASSRNRGDSEQFF. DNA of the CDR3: TGTGCCAGTAGTAGAAACAGGGGGGATAGTGAGCAGTTCTTC. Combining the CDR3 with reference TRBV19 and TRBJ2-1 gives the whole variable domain DGGITQSPKYLFRKEGQNVTLSCEQNLNHDAMYWYRQDPGQGLRLIYYSQIVNDFQKGDIAEGYSVSREKKESFPLTVTSAQKNPTAFYLCASSRNRGDSEQFFGPGTRLTVL.

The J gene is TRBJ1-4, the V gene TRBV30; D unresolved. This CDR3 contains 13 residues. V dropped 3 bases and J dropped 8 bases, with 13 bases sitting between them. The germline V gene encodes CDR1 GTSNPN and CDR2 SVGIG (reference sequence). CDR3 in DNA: TGTGCCTGGAGAGTCGTGGGAGGAGAAAAACTGTTTTTT. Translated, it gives CAWRVVGGEKLFF.

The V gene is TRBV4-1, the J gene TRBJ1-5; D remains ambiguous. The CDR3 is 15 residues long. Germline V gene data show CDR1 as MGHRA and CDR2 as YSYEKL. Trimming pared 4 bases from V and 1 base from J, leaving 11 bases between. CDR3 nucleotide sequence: TGCGCCAGCAGCCGAGACGAGACAAGCAATCAGCCCCAGCATTTT. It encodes CASSRDETSNQPQHF.

The CDR3 loop reads CASSQGDGLGEKLFF. For the CDR3, the DNA is TGTGCCAGCAGCCAAGGGGACGGGCTAGGTGAAAAACTGTTTTTT. The chain carries TRBV14 and TRBJ1-4; the D gene is possibly TRBD1 (5 bases). The CDR3 length is 15 residues. Germline V lookup: CDR1 SGHDN, CDR2 FVKESK. V was clipped by 1 base and J by 7 bases, with 13 bases between them.

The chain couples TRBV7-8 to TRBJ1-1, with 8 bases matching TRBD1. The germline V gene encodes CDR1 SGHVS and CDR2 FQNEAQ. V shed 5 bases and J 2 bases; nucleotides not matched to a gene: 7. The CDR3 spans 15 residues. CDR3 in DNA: TGTGCCAGCAGCCCGCGGACAGGGCAAAACACTGAAGCTTTCTTT. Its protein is CASSPRTGQNTEAFF. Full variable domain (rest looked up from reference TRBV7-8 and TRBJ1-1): GAGVSQSPRYKVAKRGQDVALRCDPISGHVSLFWYQQALGQGPEFLTYFQNEAQLDKSGLPSDRFFAERPEGSVSTLKIQRTQQEDSAVYLCASSPRTGQNTEAFFGQGTRLTVV.

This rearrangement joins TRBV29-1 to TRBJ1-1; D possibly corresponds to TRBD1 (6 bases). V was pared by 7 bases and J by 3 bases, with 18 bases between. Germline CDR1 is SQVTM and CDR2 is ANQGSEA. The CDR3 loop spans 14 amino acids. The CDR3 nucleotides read TGCAGCGCTCCTCAACAGGGTTTGGACACTGAAGCTTTCTTT. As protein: CSAPQQGLDTEAFF.

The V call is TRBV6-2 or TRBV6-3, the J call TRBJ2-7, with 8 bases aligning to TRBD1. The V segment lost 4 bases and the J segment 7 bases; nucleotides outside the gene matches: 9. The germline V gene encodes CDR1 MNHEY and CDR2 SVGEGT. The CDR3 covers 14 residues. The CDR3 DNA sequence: TGTGCCAGCAGTTCCTGGCAGGGGGCGGGTGAGCAGTACGTC. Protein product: CASSSWQGAGEQYV.

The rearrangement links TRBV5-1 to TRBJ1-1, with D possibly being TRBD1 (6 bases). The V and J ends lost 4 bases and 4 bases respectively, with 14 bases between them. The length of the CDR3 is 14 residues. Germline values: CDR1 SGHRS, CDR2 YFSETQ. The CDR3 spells CASSHSQGSTEAFF. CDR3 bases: TGCGCCAGCAGCCATTCGCAGGGGAGCACTGAAGCTTTCTTT.

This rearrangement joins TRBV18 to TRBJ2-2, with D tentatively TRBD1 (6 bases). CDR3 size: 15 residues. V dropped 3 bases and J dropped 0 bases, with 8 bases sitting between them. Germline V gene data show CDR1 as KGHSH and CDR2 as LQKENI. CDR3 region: CASSPDRSNTGELFF. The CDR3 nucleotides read TGTGCCAGCTCACCGGACAGATCGAACACCGGGGAGCTGTTTTTT.

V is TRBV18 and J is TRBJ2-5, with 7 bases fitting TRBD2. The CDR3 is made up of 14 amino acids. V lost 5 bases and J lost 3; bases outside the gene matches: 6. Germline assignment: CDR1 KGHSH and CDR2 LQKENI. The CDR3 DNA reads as TGTGCCAGCTCAGCCTCGCTAGCGGAAGAGACCCAGTACTTC. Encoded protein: CASSASLAEETQYF.

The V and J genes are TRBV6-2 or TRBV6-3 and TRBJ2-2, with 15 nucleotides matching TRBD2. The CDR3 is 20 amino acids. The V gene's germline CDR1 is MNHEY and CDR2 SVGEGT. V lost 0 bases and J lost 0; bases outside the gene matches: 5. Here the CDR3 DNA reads TGTGCCAGCAGTTACTCCGGGACTAGCGGGGGGCCCGCGAACACCGGGGAGCTGTTTTTT. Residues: CASSYSGTSGGPANTGELFF.